Given below is one T cell receptor (beta chain) in context. What it binds is unknown. Treatment denoted: roughly 11-day PBMC culture with coronavirus spike peptide pools or control peptides (ViraFEST assay). ViraFEST sequenced TCRs after peptide-pool expansion of antigen-specific T cells. This sample was included in a study of vaccination and CD4 T cells after COVID-19. Cultured CD4+ T-cell DNA underwent Oncomine TCR Beta short-read sequencing. TCRdb passed the PCR reads through MiXCR, listing each CDR3 protein once. Here the sample spans some 15,000 distinct CDR3 sequences, roughly 36% being singletons. The source was CD4+ T cells from blood, cultured in vitro, collected before SARS-CoV-2 vaccination. The receptor comes from a human donor who received a COVID-19 vaccine.

The CDR3 DNA follows: TGCAGTGCTGATCGAATTGGGGTCTATGGCTACACCTTC. It is translated as CSADRIGVYGYTF. The gene calls are TRBV20-1 and TRBJ1-2; D remains ambiguous. V was shortened by 5 bases and J by 4 bases, with 14 bases between the two germline ends. The CDR3 runs to 13 residues. Germline V CDR1 and CDR2: DFQATT, SNEGSKA (reference sequence).